These 32 T cell receptor beta chains share one sample of origin, sequenced in a study of somatic mutations in cytotoxic T cells in rheumatoid arthritis. Profiling relied on immunoSEQ multiplex PCR, and the TCRdb table lists in-frame clones only, not all of them. The sample has 25,000 to 35,000 clones, around 87% seen once. The sequenced sample consisted of CD8+ T cells sorted from blood. The receptors were gathered from an adult with rheumatoid arthritis.

The V gene is TRBV4-1, the J gene TRBJ2-7; TRBD1 matches at 7 bases. The V and J ends lost 1 base and 3 bases, in that order; junction bases with no gene match: 6. CDR3 length: 15 amino acids. CDR1 is MGHRA and CDR2 is YSYEKL in the germline V gene. The CDR3 nucleotides are TGCGCCAGCAGCCAAGCGACAGGGCCGTACTACGAGCAGTACTTC. It codes for CASSQATGPYYEQYF.

The chain joins TRBV11-2 to TRBJ1-6, with D hard to call. Germline loops: CDR1 SGHAT, CDR2 FQNNGV. V was shortened by 6 bases and J by 4 bases, with 10 bases between the two germline ends. The CDR3 length is 14 residues. The CDR3 spells CASRVTDYNSPLHF. The CDR3, as DNA: TGTGCCAGCAGGGTAACAGATTATAATTCACCCCTCCACTTT.

This clone was seen more than once but under ten times. The chain recombines TRBV29-1 with TRBJ1-1; the D is unclear. Germline values: CDR1 SQVTM, CDR2 ANQGSEA. The CDR3 spans 10 residues. V was cut by 4 bases and J by 6 bases, with 6 bases left in between. The DNA of the CDR3 is TGCAGCGTTGGTGGGTCTGAAGCTTTCTTT. This gives the protein CSVGGSEAFF. The full variable domain, its missing parts supplied by reference TRBV29-1 and TRBJ1-1, is SAVISQKPSRDICQRGTSLTIQCQVDSQVTMMFWYRQQPGQSLTLIATANQGSEATYESGFVIDKFPISRPNLTFSTLTVSNMSPEDSSIYLCSVGGSEAFFGQGTRLTVV.

The table lists this clone with a few counts. V and J are TRBV5-4 and TRBJ1-2; D gene unclear. Germline CDR1 SGHNT, CDR2 YYREEE (reference sequence). CDR3 length: 12 residues. Trimming removed 0 bases at V and 6 bases at J, with 6 bases between. The CDR3 here is CASSLEGNGYTF. The CDR3 region has the DNA TGTGCCAGCAGCTTGGAAGGGAATGGCTACACCTTC.

J is TRBJ2-2 and V is TRBV6-1; D gene uncertain. V gave up 1 base and J gave up 2 bases, with 8 bases separating them. Per germline, CDR1 MNHNS and CDR2 SASEGT. The CDR3 is 15 amino acids. This CDR3 reads CASSEEKSNTGELFF. The CDR3 bases are TGTGCCAGCAGTGAAGAGAAGTCAAACACCGGGGAGCTGTTTTTT.

The CDR3 DNA sequence: TGTGCCAGTACCTCTTTCTTGGGGTATAGCAATCAGCCCCAGCATTTT. Encoded protein: CASTSFLGYSNQPQHF. V is TRBV19 and J is TRBJ1-5; D unclear. Germline V gene sequence: CDR1 LNHDA, CDR2 SQIVND (reference sequence). V lost 7 bases and J lost 0, with 16 bases in between. CDR3 size: 16 residues. The complete variable domain, with remaining parts taken from reference TRBV19 and TRBJ1-5, reads DGGITQSPKYLFRKEGQNVTLSCEQNLNHDAMYWYRQDPGQGLRLIYYSQIVNDFQKGDIAEGYSVSREKKESFPLTVTSAQKNPTAFYLCASTSFLGYSNQPQHFGDGTRLSIL.

V and J are TRBV10-3 and TRBJ2-7; 14 positions agree with TRBD2. This CDR3 region has 20 residues. V dropped 3 bases and J dropped 2; count of bases not matched to a gene: 15. Germline V gives CDR1 ENHRY, CDR2 SYGVKD. The CDR3 nucleotides are TGTGCCATCAGTGACCGGATTGACGGGACTAGCGGGGGTGACCCCTACGAGCAGTACTTC. Its translation: CAISDRIDGTSGGDPYEQYF.

DNA for the CDR3: TGTGCCAGTAGTATAGAGACAGCCTCCTACGAGCAGTACTTC. Its translation: CASSIETASYEQYF. This rearrangement joins TRBV19 to TRBJ2-7; possible D gene TRBD1, 5 bases. CDR1 LNHDA and CDR2 SQIVND come from the germline V gene (reference sequence). V lost 0 bases to trimming and J lost 0 bases, with 6 bases between them. This CDR3 has 14 amino acids. Supplemented by reference TRBV19 and TRBJ2-7, the full variable domain reads DGGITQSPKYLFRKEGQNVTLSCEQNLNHDAMYWYRQDPGQGLRLIYYSQIVNDFQKGDIAEGYSVSREKKESFPLTVTSAQKNPTAFYLCASSIETASYEQYFGPGTRLTVT.

The chain has TRBV4-1 and TRBJ2-7; a weak D match, TRBD2 (5 bases). This CDR3 is built from 16 residues. Trimming removed 4 bases from V and 3 bases from J, with 19 bases in between. Looked up from germline, CDR1 is MGHRA and CDR2 is YSYEKL. The CDR3 region is CASSLIRGHSRYEQYF. The CDR3 DNA is TGCGCCAGCAGCCTCATACGCGGGCACAGCCGCTACGAGCAGTACTTC.

The V gene is TRBV2, the J gene TRBJ2-1, with TRBD1 identical over 9 bases. V lost 7 bases and J lost 6; bases outside the gene matches: 7. The CDR3 consists of 14 residues. Looked up from germline, CDR1 is SNHLY and CDR2 is FYNNEI. This chain's CDR3 is CASNTGTGSNEQFF. The DNA of the CDR3 is TGTGCCAGCAATACCGGGACAGGGAGCAATGAGCAGTTCTTC.

The chain joins TRBV7-9 to TRBJ1-4; D is undetermined. With 5 bases removed from V and 8 bases from J, the gap between germline ends came to 9 bases. Germline V gene lookup returns CDR1 SEHNR and CDR2 FQNEAQ (reference sequence). The CDR3 is 12 residues long. Here the CDR3 DNA reads TGTGCCAGCAGCCGCCAAGCGGAAAAACTGTTTTTT. Protein: CASSRQAEKLFF. Filled out from reference TRBV7-9 and TRBJ1-4, the complete variable domain reads DTGVSQNPRHKITKRGQNVTFRCDPISEHNRLYWYRQTLGQGPEFLTYFQNEAQLEKSRLLSDRFSAERPKGSFSTLEIQRTEQGDSAMYLCASSRQAEKLFFGSGTQLSVL.

A few counts support this clone. The rearrangement joins TRBV5-8 to TRBJ2-2, with D perhaps TRBD2 (6 bases). The V gene lost 7 bases and the J gene lost 3 bases, with 19 bases spanning the gap. The V gene's germline CDR1 is SGHTS and CDR2 YDEGEE. CDR3 length: 16 residues. The CDR3 loop reads CASAQFGGADTGELFF. The DNA for the CDR3 is TGTGCCAGCGCCCAGTTTGGAGGGGCCGACACCGGGGAGCTGTTTTTT.

V and J are TRBV19 and TRBJ2-7; no clear D. Germline loops: CDR1 LNHDA, CDR2 SQIVND (reference sequence). V lost 5 bases, J lost 0 bases, and 8 bases lay in between. This CDR3 is 13 amino acids long. CDR3 region: CASSGFTSYEQYF. CDR3 coding DNA: TGTGCCAGTAGTGGTTTTACCTCCTACGAGCAGTACTTC.

The chain links TRBV12-5 to TRBJ2-3; 11 positions agree with TRBD1. CDR1 is LGHNT and CDR2 is FRNRAP in the germline V gene. Trimming took 5 bases from V and 5 from J; bases not matched to a gene: 6. The CDR3 covers 15 residues. The CDR3 spells CASGTGQGAGDTQYF. For the CDR3, the DNA is TGTGCTAGTGGTACCGGACAGGGGGCTGGAGATACGCAGTATTTT.

In nucleotides, the CDR3 is TGCGCCAGCAGCCAAGAGGGAACCGGGCAAACTTACGAGCAGTACTTC. It encodes CASSQEGTGQTYEQYF. The chain recombines TRBV4-1 with TRBJ2-7; no firm D call. CDR1 is MGHRA, CDR2 YSYEKL, per germline. The V end was cut by 0 bases, the J end by 4 bases, with 16 bases between. CDR3 size: 16 residues.

This chain connects TRBV7-6 to TRBJ2-7, with 13 bases fitting TRBD2. Germline CDR1 and CDR2: SGHVS and FNYEAQ. V gave up 5 bases and J gave up 5 bases; unmatched junction bases: 6. The CDR3 is 15 amino acids. DNA of the CDR3: TGTGCCAGCAGCCCCTGGACTAGCGGGAGAGACGAGCAGTACTTC. Residues: CASSPWTSGRDEQYF.

The chain employs TRBV7-2 and TRBJ2-1; 7 bases agree with TRBD2. The CDR3 is made up of 16 amino acids. Germline lookup yields CDR1 SGHTA and CDR2 FQGNSA. V shed 5 bases, J shed 2 bases, and the junction held 9 bases outside the gene matches. In DNA form, the CDR3 reads TGTGCCAGCAGCCTCATACTAGCGCCTCCCTACAATGAGCAGTTCTTC. Protein: CASSLILAPPYNEQFF.

This chain uses TRBV6-4 with TRBJ2-1; TRBD1 might be the D (5 bases). The V end lost 5 bases, the J end lost 0 bases, and 11 bases lay between the germline ends. This CDR3 has 15 residues. Germline V lookup: CDR1 MRHNA, CDR2 SNTAGT. CDR3: CASSNLGASYNEQFF. CDR3 DNA sequence: TGTGCCAGCAGTAATCTTGGGGCCTCCTACAATGAGCAGTTCTTC.

The gene calls are TRBV9 and TRBJ1-2; 7 positions agree with TRBD1. The CDR3 has 14 residues. Per germline, CDR1 SGDLS and CDR2 YYNGEE. V lost 3 bases, J lost 5 bases, and 7 bases stayed unmatched. In DNA form, the CDR3 reads TGTGCCAGCAGCGCAGGCCCGGGACAGTATGGCTACACCTTC. Protein: CASSAGPGQYGYTF.

The chain is built from TRBV6-5 and TRBJ1-5; D uncertain. The germline V gene encodes CDR1 MNHEY and CDR2 SVGAGI. The CDR3 is 15 residues long. V gave up 5 bases and J gave up 0 bases, with 11 bases separating them. Written as DNA, the CDR3 is TGTGCCAGCAGTAAGTCAGTCTCTAGCAATCAGCCCCAGCATTTT. This translates into CASSKSVSSNQPQHF.

This chain links TRBV2 with TRBJ2-7, with 7 bases identical to TRBD1. This CDR3 is built from 17 residues. Germline V gives CDR1 SNHLY, CDR2 FYNNEI. Unmatched junction bases numbered 19, after V lost 7 bases and J lost 4 bases. This chain's CDR3 is CASNEPVQGSKGYEQYF. CDR3 in DNA: TGTGCCAGCAACGAACCAGTACAGGGGAGTAAGGGATACGAGCAGTACTTC.

The V call is TRBV9, the J call TRBJ2-1; 11 bases are shared with TRBD2. The CDR3 loop spans 15 amino acids. Germline CDR1 and CDR2: SGDLS and YYNGEE. After removal of 3 bases from V and 9 bases from J, the junction contained 8 bases not matched to a gene. The CDR3 DNA reads TGTGCCAGCAGCGCCTTTAGCGGGGGGGCCAGTGAGCAGTTCTTC. Protein sequence: CASSAFSGGASEQFF.

The chain carries TRBV10-2 and TRBJ2-7; D is uncertain. V shed 0 bases and J shed 3 bases, with 3 bases lying between them. The germline CDR1 and CDR2 sequences are WSHSY and SAAADI. The CDR3 is 12 amino acids. The CDR3 is CASSESGYEQYF. DNA for the CDR3: TGCGCCAGCAGTGAGTCGGGCTACGAGCAGTACTTC.

The rearrangement uses TRBV4-1 and TRBJ2-1, with TRBD2 identical over 7 bases. The CDR3 spans 13 residues. Germline CDR1 and CDR2: MGHRA and YSYEKL. V was clipped by 5 bases and J by 6 bases; unmatched bases: 4. CDR3 sequence reads: CASSGRDPNEQFF. CDR3 coding DNA: TGCGCCAGCAGCGGGAGGGACCCCAATGAGCAGTTCTTC.

The rearrangement uses TRBV4-3 and TRBJ2-1; the match to TRBD1 covers 8 bases. Trimming removed 0 bases from V and 2 bases from J; junction bases left unmatched: 6. Germline loops: CDR1 LGHNA, CDR2 YSLEER. The CDR3 is made up of 17 amino acids. CDR3 in amino acids: CASSQDFSGQAYNEQFF. DNA for the CDR3: TGCGCCAGCAGCCAAGATTTTTCGGGACAGGCCTACAATGAGCAGTTCTTC.

V gene TRBV2 combines with J gene TRBJ1-1, with D possibly matching TRBD1 (5 bases). CDR1 and CDR2 (germline): SNHLY, FYNNEI. The V end was cut by 8 bases, the J end by 2 bases, with 21 bases between. CDR3 length: 16 amino acids. The CDR3 coding sequence is TGTGCCAGCGTAGGGACCTCCGAACAGGTAAACACTGAAGCTTTCTTT. Protein: CASVGTSEQVNTEAFF.

The V and J genes are TRBV28 and TRBJ1-5; 9 bases agree with TRBD1. V gave up 6 bases and J gave up 6 bases; unmatched junction bases: 9. CDR3 length: 15 amino acids. Germline CDR1 reads MDHEN; CDR2 reads SYDVKM. The CDR3 region is CASSRGQGSGQPQHF. DNA of the CDR3: TGTGCCAGCAGCCGGGGACAGGGTTCGGGTCAGCCCCAGCATTTT.

V and J are TRBV27 and TRBJ1-2, with 8 bases lining up with TRBD1. After removal of 6 bases from V and 8 bases from J, the junction contained 11 bases not matched to a gene. This CDR3 region has 14 residues. Looked up from germline, CDR1 is MNHEY and CDR2 is SMNVEV (reference sequence). The CDR3 DNA sequence: TGTGCCAGCAGCCCGACAGGGGAGATACAGGGCTACACCTTC. Translating it yields CASSPTGEIQGYTF.

The genes are TRBV6-5 and TRBJ2-2; either TRBD1 or TRBD2 may supply D (6 bases each). This CDR3 has 15 amino acids. From germline, CDR1 is MNHEY and CDR2 SVGAGI. V lost 4 bases and J 4 bases, leaving 13 bases between the germline ends. DNA for the CDR3: TGTGCCAGCAGTTTAGGGGGGCCCCCCACCGGGGAGCTGTTTTTT. Translation: CASSLGGPPTGELFF.

This chain links TRBV5-1 with TRBJ2-1, with 11 bases lining up with TRBD2. The CDR3 consists of 18 residues. Germline values: CDR1 SGHRS, CDR2 YFSETQ. With V trimmed by 0 bases and J by 6 bases, 11 bases remained unmatched. CDR3 DNA: TGCGCCAGCAGCTTGGGTATAGCGGGAGGGAGTAACGGCAATGAGCAGTTCTTC. Translated: CASSLGIAGGSNGNEQFF.

V gene TRBV27 combines with J gene TRBJ1-3; D is undetermined. The V gene's germline CDR1 is MNHEY and CDR2 SMNVEV (reference sequence). This CDR3 has 15 residues. Trimming shortened V by 1 base and J by 2 bases, and 9 bases separated the two germline ends. As DNA, the CDR3 is TGTGCCAGCAGTTTATATAGGGATCCTGGAAACACCATATATTTT. Its protein is CASSLYRDPGNTIYF.

The V call is TRBV20-1, the J call TRBJ1-2; D is uncertain. Germline lookup yields CDR1 DFQATT and CDR2 SNEGSKA (reference sequence). CDR3 length: 11 amino acids. Trimming removed 5 bases from V and 4 bases from J, with 8 bases in between. The CDR3 bases are TGCAGTGCTCCGGAGGGCTATGGCTACACCTTC. It is translated as CSAPEGYGYTF.